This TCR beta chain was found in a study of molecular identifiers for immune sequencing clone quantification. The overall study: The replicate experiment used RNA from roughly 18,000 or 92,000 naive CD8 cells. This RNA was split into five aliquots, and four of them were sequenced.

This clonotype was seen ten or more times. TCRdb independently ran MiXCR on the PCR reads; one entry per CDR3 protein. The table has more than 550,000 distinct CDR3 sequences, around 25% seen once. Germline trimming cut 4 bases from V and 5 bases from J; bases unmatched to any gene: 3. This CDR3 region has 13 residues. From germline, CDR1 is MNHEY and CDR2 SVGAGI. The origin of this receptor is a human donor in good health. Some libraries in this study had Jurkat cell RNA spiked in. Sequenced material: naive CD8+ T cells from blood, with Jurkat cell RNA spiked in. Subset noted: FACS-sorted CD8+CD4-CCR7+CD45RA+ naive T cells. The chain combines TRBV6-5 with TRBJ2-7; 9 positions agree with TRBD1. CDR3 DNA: TGTGCCAGCAGTTTTGGGACAGGGAACGAGCAGTACTTC. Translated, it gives CASSFGTGNEQYF.